These 3 T cell receptor beta chains were sequenced from one sample in a study of radiotherapy plus CTLA-4 blockade in lung cancer. Profiling relied on immunoSEQ multiplex PCR, and the TCRdb table lists in-frame clones only, not all of them. The table has roughly 120,000 clones, approximately 77% seen once; the top ten hold around 3%. The source material was peripheral blood, sampled from a patient treated with radiotherapy plus ipilimumab. The source is a human donor with non-small cell lung cancer that progressed on radiotherapy plus ipilimumab. Some clones in this sample may be carry-over from other donors' samples.

In this sample, this clone turned up a few times. V gene TRBV19 combines with J gene TRBJ2-5; a weak D match, TRBD2 (6 bases). The CDR3 has 13 amino acids. V was shortened by 3 bases and J by 5 bases, with 10 bases between the two germline ends. The V gene's germline CDR1 is LNHDA and CDR2 SQIVND (reference sequence). This chain's CDR3 is CASSMGGVETQYF. The CDR3 DNA is TGTGCCAGTAGTATGGGGGGTGTGGAGACCCAGTACTTC. Variable domain in full (rest from reference TRBV19 and TRBJ2-5): DGGITQSPKYLFRKEGQNVTLSCEQNLNHDAMYWYRQDPGQGLRLIYYSQIVNDFQKGDIAEGYSVSREKKESFPLTVTSAQKNPTAFYLCASSMGGVETQYFGPGTRLLVL.

The chain employs TRBV7-3 and TRBJ2-1, with 7 bases fitting TRBD2. Germline CDR1 SGHTA, CDR2 FQGTGA. CDR3 size: 12 residues. The V and J ends lost 5 bases and 8 bases, in that order; junction bases with no gene match: 3. DNA of the CDR3: TGTGCCAGCAGCGGGGCGGGGGATGAGCAGTTCTTC. Translation: CASSGAGDEQFF.

This clone appeared a few times. The chain carries TRBV6-4 and TRBJ2-3, with 8 bases aligning to TRBD2. This CDR3 is built from 16 residues. The V segment lost 4 bases and the J segment 2 bases; nucleotides outside the gene matches: 8. Germline assignment: CDR1 MRHNA and CDR2 SNTAGT. In DNA form, the CDR3 reads TGTGCCAGCAGTGTCTCGGGAGGGGGGGACACAGATACGCAGTATTTT. This codes for CASSVSGGGDTDTQYF.